Listed here is a single T cell receptor (beta chain). V lost 4 bases and J lost 1; bases outside the gene matches: 0. The CDR3 extends over 13 amino acids. Germline V lookup: CDR1 SEHNR, CDR2 FQNEAQ (reference sequence). This specimen comes from a study of blood T cell repertoires in COVID-19. Here immunoSEQ multiplex PCR was the method, and the copy in TCRdb shows in-frame clones only, minus some. The data show 200,000 or so clones, approximately 91% seen once. The sequencing input was peripheral blood. The chain uses TRBV7-9 and TRBJ2-7; TRBD2 agrees at 8 bases. The clonotype originates from a man in his 70s with active or convalescent COVID-19. Here the CDR3 reads CASSSGGSYEQYF. CDR3 DNA: TGTGCCAGCAGCTCGGGGGGGTCCTACGAGCAGTACTTC.